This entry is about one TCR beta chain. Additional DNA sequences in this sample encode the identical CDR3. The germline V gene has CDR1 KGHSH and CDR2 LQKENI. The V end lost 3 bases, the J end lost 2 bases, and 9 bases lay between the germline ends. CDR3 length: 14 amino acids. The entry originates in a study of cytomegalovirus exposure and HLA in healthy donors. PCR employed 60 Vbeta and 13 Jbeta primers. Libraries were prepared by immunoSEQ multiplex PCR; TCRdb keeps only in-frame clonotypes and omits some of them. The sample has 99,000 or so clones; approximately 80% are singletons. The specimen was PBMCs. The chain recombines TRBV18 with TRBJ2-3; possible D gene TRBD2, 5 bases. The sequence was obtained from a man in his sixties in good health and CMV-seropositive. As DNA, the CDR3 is TGTGCCAGCTCACCCCGGGGTTACACAGATACGCAGTATTTT. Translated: CASSPRGYTDTQYF. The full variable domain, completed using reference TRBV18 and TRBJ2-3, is NAGVMQNPRHLVRRRGQEARLRCSPMKGHSHVYWYRQLPEEGLKFMVYLQKENIIDESGMPKERFSAEFPKEGPSILRIQQVVRGDSAAYFCASSPRGYTDTQYFGPGTRLTVL.